The sequence of this T cell receptor (beta chain) was determined in a study of T cell responses to AZD1222 COVID-19 vaccine. Whether given at about 4 or about 12 weeks, second doses were pooled. A note on this clone: The antigen remains unidentified.

Overall study findings and caveats: Seropositive AZD1222 recipients at baseline numbered only 6 or 7. There were mostly white British donors and more females than males, and clonal diversity was possibly underestimated. The repertoires were collected only after the peak T cell response.

Generated by immunoSEQ multiplex PCR, the TCRdb table keeps only in-frame clones and is missing some. The sample gives approximately 96,000 clones, 90% to 95% of which show up once; around a tenth is in the top ten. Here the sequenced sample was peripheral blood, taken 28 days after the second AZD1222 dose. This clonotype originated in an adult who received the AZD1222 COVID-19 vaccine.

DNA for the CDR3: TGTGCCAGCTCACCACTTCGAGAGACCCAGTACTTC. Its protein is CASSPLRETQYF. The chain is built from TRBV18 and TRBJ2-5, with D hard to call. The V end was cut by 1 base, the J end by 4 bases, with 4 bases between. CDR1 and CDR2 from the germline V gene are KGHSH and LQKENI. This CDR3 comprises 12 residues.